This T cell receptor beta chain was captured in a study of cytomegalovirus exposure and HLA in healthy donors. Study-wide background: Earlier, 200 million or so T cells were analyzed, and 117 million unique TCR beta sequences were found among them.

Whole-study results and caveats: Researchers left out some V segments, among them TRBV6-2 and TRBV6-3, as indistinguishable. When the data were analyzed later, several of the most significant clusters appeared to be linked to common viral pathogens.

PCR used 60 Vbeta primers and 13 Jbeta primers. Clones were read by immunoSEQ multiplex PCR, and TCRdb kept only the in-frame ones, dropping some. The table shows under 55,000 clones, with about three quarters occurring only once. Points on this clone: Its specificity is not known.

When sampled, the donors appeared nominally healthy, though they likely had unrecorded immune exposures. This CDR3 comprises 16 residues. Trimming removed 0 bases from V and 6 bases from J; junction bases left unmatched: 8. CDR1 and CDR2 from the germline V gene are ENHRY and SYGVKD. Material: PBMCs. The clonotype was recovered from a man aged 18 to 30 in good health and CMV-seronegative. The chain uses TRBV10-3 and TRBJ2-7, with 10 nucleotides matching TRBD2. For the CDR3, the DNA is TGTGCCATCAGTGAGTCGACAAGCGGGAGGGAAAGCGAGCAGTACTTC. This sequence encodes CAISESTSGRESEQYF.